This TCR beta chain was recovered during a study of graft-versus-host responses after intestinal transplantation. Study-level results: Maximum circulating GvH clone levels tracked with early post-transplant HvG decreases. Detection of GvH clones occurred in recipient marrow, and some had their first appearance in ileum or blood.

Assay used: immunoSEQ multiplex PCR; TCRdb lists only in-frame clones, some missing. Here the sample spans 100,000 or so clones, under 95% being singletons. On this clone itself: The antigen remains undetermined.

This TCR was sampled from a human donor who received an intestinal transplant. Specimen: unstimulated CD8+ T cells sorted from spleen or lymph node cells, collected before intestinal transplant.

The chain's CDR3 is CASSQPLREPTGGDYGYTF. The CDR3 coding sequence is TGCGCCAGCAGCCAACCCCTCCGGGAACCGACGGGGGGGGACTATGGCTACACCTTC. V gene TRBV4-1 combines with J gene TRBJ1-2; maybe TRBD1 (5 bases). The germline CDR1 and CDR2 sequences are MGHRA and YSYEKL. The CDR3 loop spans 19 amino acids. Between the trimmed V and J ends, which lost 2 bases and 3 bases, there was a span of 25 bases.